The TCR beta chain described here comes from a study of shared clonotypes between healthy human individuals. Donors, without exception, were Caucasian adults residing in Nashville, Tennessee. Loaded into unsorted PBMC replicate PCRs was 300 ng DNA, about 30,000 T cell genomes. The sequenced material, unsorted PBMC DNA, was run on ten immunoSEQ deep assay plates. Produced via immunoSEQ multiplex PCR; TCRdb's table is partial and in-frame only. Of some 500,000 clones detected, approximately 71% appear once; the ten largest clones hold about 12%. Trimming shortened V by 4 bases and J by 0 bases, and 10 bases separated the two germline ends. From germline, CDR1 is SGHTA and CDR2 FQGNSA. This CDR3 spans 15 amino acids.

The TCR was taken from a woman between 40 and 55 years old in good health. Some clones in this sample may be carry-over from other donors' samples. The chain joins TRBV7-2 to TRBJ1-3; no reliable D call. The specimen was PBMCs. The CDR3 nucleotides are TGTGCCAGCAGCTCAAACCCCCTCTCTGGAAACACCATATATTTT. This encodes CASSSNPLSGNTIYF. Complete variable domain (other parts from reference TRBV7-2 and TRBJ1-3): GAGVSQSPSNKVTEKGKDVELRCDPISGHTALYWYRQSLGQGLEFLIYFQGNSAPDKSGLPSDRFSAERTGGSVSTLTIQRTQQEDSAVYLCASSSNPLSGNTIYFGEGSWLTVV.